These T cell receptor beta chains were read from a single sample in a study of shared clonotypes between healthy human individuals. TCRdb's table, derived via immunoSEQ multiplex PCR, lists solely in-frame clones and lacks some. The sample comprises some 470,000 clones, approximately 80% of which are singletons, and 10% to 15% rests with the top ten. The sequenced material came from PBMCs. These receptors were taken from a woman in her forties in good health. Some clones in this sample may be carry-over from other donors' samples. The CDR3 runs from the conserved cysteine through the conserved F or W. A D gene is named only where the DNA matches it firmly. Size is stated for part of the rows, as once, few or many counts, or as a class when the clone is expanded.

d_call,j_call,v_call,clone_size,cdr3_aa,cdr3_nt
NA,TRBJ2-1,TRBV7-2,NA,CASSLEVTSFYNEQFF,TGTGCCAGCAGCTTAGAGGTAACTTCCTTTTACAATGAGCAGTTCTTC
TRBD2,TRBJ2-7,TRBV7-3,NA,CASSSLAGVGEQYF,TGTGCCAGCAGCTCACTAGCGGGAGTTGGTGAGCAGTACTTC
TRBD2,TRBJ2-7,TRBV18,NA,CASSPPGGAGSYEQYF,TGTGCCAGCTCACCACCCGGGGGAGCGGGAAGTTACGAGCAGTACTTC
NA,TRBJ1-1,TRBV18,few,CASAVTANTEAFF,TGTGCCAGCGCCGTGACGGCGAACACTGAAGCTTTCTTT
TRBD1,TRBJ2-2,TRBV6-5,NA,CASSSGQGPNTGELFF,TGTGCCAGCAGTTCGGGACAGGGCCCCAACACCGGGGAGCTGTTTTTT
TRBD1,TRBJ2-7,TRBV27,NA,CASSPDRARIYEQYF,TGTGCCAGCAGCCCAGACAGGGCCCGAATCTACGAGCAGTACTTC
TRBD1,TRBJ1-2,TRBV6-5,NA,CASSYTTGYGYGYTF,TGTGCCAGCAGTTACACGACAGGGTACGGCTATGGCTACACCTTC
NA,TRBJ2-4,TRBV5-6,many,CASSFWVAKNIQYF,TGTGCCAGCAGCTTCTGGGTAGCCAAAAACATTCAGTACTTC
NA,TRBJ2-1,TRBV10-3,NA,CAISELTYNEQFF,TGTGCCATCAGTGAATTGACCTACAATGAGCAGTTCTTC
NA,TRBJ1-5,TRBV28,few,CASTPGGLNQPQHF,TGTGCCAGCACCCCTGGGGGGCTTAATCAGCCCCAGCATTTT
NA,TRBJ2-4,TRBV5-6,NA,CASSFEVGNIQYF,TGTGCCAGCAGCTTCGAGGTCGGAAACATTCAGTACTTC
NA,TRBJ2-7,TRBV6-6,NA,CASSRDQDYEQYF,TGTGCCAGCAGCCGGGACCAGGATTACGAGCAGTACTTC
TRBD2,TRBJ2-3,TRBV9,NA,CASSAGTSSSPSTDTQYF,TGTGCCAGCAGCGCCGGGACTAGTTCATCCCCTTCGACAGATACGCAGTATTTT
NA,TRBJ2-7,TRBV30,NA,CAWSESDEQYF,TGTGCCTGGAGTGAAAGCGACGAGCAGTACTTC
TRBD1,TRBJ2-7,TRBV28,NA,CASSLGPTGSYEQYF,TGTGCCAGCAGCTTAGGGCCGACAGGGTCCTACGAGCAGTACTTC
NA,TRBJ2-1,TRBV13,NA,CASSQDSYNEQFF,TGTGCCAGCAGCCAGGACAGTTACAATGAGCAGTTCTTC
NA,TRBJ2-5,TRBV11-2,NA,CASSLLGPGETQYF,TGTGCCAGCAGCTTATTGGGGCCGGGGGAGACCCAGTACTTC
NA,TRBJ2-3,TRBV28,NA,CASGAPSTDTQYF,TGTGCCAGCGGAGCCCCTAGCACAGATACGCAGTATTTT
NA,TRBJ1-5,TRBV15,NA,CATSRDLGNQPQHF,TGTGCCACCAGCAGAGATTTGGGGAATCAGCCCCAGCATTTT
NA,TRBJ2-7,TRBV29-1,NA,CSVRRDGSSYEQYF,TGCAGCGTACGGAGAGATGGGTCCTCCTACGAGCAGTACTTC
NA,TRBJ2-2,TRBV6-4,many,CASSDRVETGELFF,TGTGCCAGCAGTGACAGGGTGGAGACCGGGGAGCTGTTTTTT
NA,TRBJ1-5,TRBV28,NA,CASSPQPNQPQHF,TGTGCCAGCAGTCCCCAACCCAATCAGCCCCAGCATTTT
TRBD1,TRBJ1-1,TRBV18,NA,CASSPVDRTEAFF,TGTGCCAGCTCACCCGTGGACAGGACTGAAGCTTTCTTT
TRBD1,TRBJ2-5,TRBV28,few,CASGQGAGETQYF,TGTGCCAGCGGACAGGGGGCAGGAGAGACCCAGTACTTC
TRBD2,TRBJ2-1,TRBV18,NA,CASSPPGLAGVEQFF,TGTGCCAGCTCACCACCGGGACTAGCGGGAGTGGAGCAGTTCTTC
TRBD2,TRBJ2-5,TRBV6-1,NA,CASSEAGGASQYF,TGTGCCAGCAGTGAAGCGGGAGGGGCGAGCCAGTACTTC
NA,TRBJ2-7,TRBV28,NA,CASTGSSYEQYF,TGTGCCAGCACGGGTAGCTCCTACGAGCAGTACTTC
NA,TRBJ2-1,TRBV28,NA,CATRSGPSSYNEQFF,TGTGCCACCCGCAGCGGCCCCAGCTCCTACAATGAGCAGTTCTTC
NA,TRBJ2-7,TRBV15,few,CATSRDPGTPLKSYEQYF,TGTGCCACCAGCAGAGACCCTGGGACACCCCTTAAATCCTACGAGCAGTACTTC
TRBD1,TRBJ2-7,TRBV28,once,CASSVQGASRFGSSYEQYF,TGTGCCAGCAGTGTCCAGGGGGCGTCAAGGTTTGGGAGCTCCTACGAGCAGTACTTC
NA,TRBJ2-7,TRBV12-2,NA,CASRVQGLGLAGVSEQYF,TGTGCAAGTCGCGTACAAGGACTGGGACTAGCGGGAGTCTCAGAGCAGTACTTC
NA,TRBJ1-2,TRBV7-9,NA,CASNIGSHGYTF,TGTGCCAGCAACATTGGGAGCCATGGCTACACCTTC
TRBD2,TRBJ2-1,TRBV2,NA,CASTAGTSRRSDEQFF,TGTGCCAGCACCGCAGGGACTAGCCGGCGGAGCGATGAGCAGTTCTTC
NA,TRBJ2-7,TRBV7-9,NA,CASSLGVASSNEQYF,TGTGCCAGCAGCTTAGGGGTGGCTAGCTCCAACGAGCAGTACTTC
TRBD2,TRBJ2-3,TRBV2,once,CASSKGLAGGRTDTQYF,TGTGCCAGCAGTAAGGGGTTGGCGGGAGGGCGGACAGATACGCAGTATTTT
TRBD2,TRBJ2-1,TRBV10-2,NA,CASRIAGGANEQFF,TGCGCCAGCCGAATAGCGGGAGGGGCCAATGAGCAGTTCTTC
NA,TRBJ2-2,TRBV5-1,NA,CASSFDSGLDTGELFF,TGCGCCAGCAGCTTCGACAGCGGTCTGGACACCGGGGAGCTGTTTTTT
NA,TRBJ2-1,TRBV20-1,NA,CSATLGDEQFF,TGCAGTGCTACCCTTGGGGATGAGCAGTTCTTC
TRBD2,TRBJ2-2,TRBV27,NA,CASSFSRVNSGRAPGELFF,TGTGCCAGCAGTTTCTCCAGGGTTAATAGCGGGAGGGCCCCCGGGGAGCTGTTTTTT
TRBD1,TRBJ2-5,TRBV10-1,NA,CASSPGTGGGETQYF,TGCGCCAGCAGTCCCGGGACAGGGGGCGGTGAGACCCAGTACTTC
NA,TRBJ2-7,TRBV7-8,few,CASSLGGILYEQYF,TGTGCCAGCAGCTTAGGAGGGATCCTCTACGAGCAGTACTTC
NA,TRBJ2-7,TRBV5-4,NA,CASSLDIGEQYF,TGTGCCAGCAGCTTGGACATTGGCGAGCAGTACTTC
NA,TRBJ2-7,TRBV29-1,once,CSFLKSGSVEQYF,TGCAGCTTTCTGAAATCAGGGAGCGTCGAGCAGTACTTC
NA,TRBJ1-2,TRBV25-1,NA,CASSEYDRPYGYTF,TGTGCCAGCAGTGAATATGACAGGCCCTATGGCTACACCTTC
NA,TRBJ2-2,TRBV6-4,few,CASSDSSTGELFF,TGTGCCAGCAGTGACTCGAGCACCGGGGAGCTGTTTTTT
NA,TRBJ2-7,TRBV11-2,NA,CASSLDGSARSNEQYF,TGTGCCAGCAGCTTAGATGGTTCGGCCCGTTCTAACGAGCAGTACTTC
NA,TRBJ1-3,TRBV18,NA,CASSPNRDSGNTIYF,TGTGCCAGCTCACCCAACCGTGACTCTGGAAACACCATATATTTT